These T cell receptor beta chains were read from a single sample in a study of blood T cell repertoires in COVID-19. Repertoires were generated with immunoSEQ multiplex PCR, while TCRdb's copy carries only in-frame clones and drops some. Of 200,000 to 300,000 clones listed, around 86% are singletons. Sequencing was carried out using PBMCs or T cells enriched from blood (not recorded which). These receptor sequences come from a man aged 40-50 years who had recovered from COVID-19. Each CDR3 is given with its conserved first and last residue. Each record gives: J gene, D gene, CDR3 length, V gene, clone size, CDR3 protein, CDR3 DNA. D genes are given only for firm matches. Clone size is not always given. Where it is, it says once, few, many or a class for expanded clones.

TRBJ1-5 | NA | 14 | TRBV19 | NA | CASSVQISNQPQHF | TGTGCCAGTAGTGTCCAGATCAGCAATCAGCCCCAGCATTTT
TRBJ2-1 | NA | 12 | TRBV2 | NA | CASRRPEDEQFF | TGTGCCAGCAGACGTCCCGAGGATGAGCAGTTCTTC
TRBJ1-1 | NA | 15 | TRBV18 | NA | CASSPPSQQNTEAFF | TGTGCCAGCTCACCACCCTCACAGCAGAACACTGAAGCTTTCTTT
TRBJ1-4 | NA | 15 | TRBV6-5 | NA | CASRNRYGSGEKLFF | TGTGCCAGCCGAAACAGATATGGGTCCGGTGAAAAACTGTTTTTT
TRBJ2-7 | NA | 15 | TRBV15 | NA | CATSRGRLADYEQYF | TGTGCCACCAGCAGGGGCCGATTGGCAGACTACGAGCAGTACTTC
TRBJ2-1 | TRBD2 | 16 | TRBV19 | once | CASSPGLAGAYNEQFF | TGTGCCAGTAGTCCGGGACTAGCGGGAGCATACAATGAGCAGTTCTTC
TRBJ1-2 | TRBD1 | 17 | TRBV4-3 | NA | CASSQDLAGGAVYGYTF | TGCGCCAGCAGCCAAGATCTTGCAGGGGGCGCGGTCTATGGCTACACCTTC
TRBJ1-6 | TRBD1 | 16 | TRBV30 | NA | CAWRGTVSSYNSPLHF | TGTGCCTGGAGGGGGACAGTCAGCTCCTATAATTCACCCCTCCACTTT
TRBJ1-2 | TRBD1 | 13 | TRBV28 | NA | CASSTGGAGGYTF | TGTGCCAGCAGCACAGGGGGCGCCGGTGGCTACACCTTC
TRBJ2-3 | TRBD2 | 17 | TRBV18 | NA | CASSPPRLAVTTDTQYF | TGTGCCAGCTCACCACCGAGGCTAGCGGTGACCACAGATACGCAGTATTTT
TRBJ1-3 | NA | 16 | TRBV7-2 | NA | CASSTGQIRNGNTIYF | TGTGCCAGCAGCACTGGACAGATCCGGAATGGAAACACCATATATTTT
TRBJ2-3 | NA | 13 | TRBV3-1/TRBV3-2 | NA | CASSQDRRGTQYF | TGTGCCAGCAGCCAAGATCGCCGGGGTACGCAGTATTTT
TRBJ2-1 | TRBD1 | 13 | TRBV19 | NA | CASNPDRGDEQFF | TGTGCCAGTAACCCGGACAGGGGCGATGAGCAGTTCTTC
TRBJ1-1 | NA | 14 | TRBV13 | NA | CASSLARPNTEAFF | TGTGCCAGCAGCTTAGCCAGGCCGAACACTGAAGCTTTCTTT
TRBJ1-3 | NA | 15 | TRBV19 | NA | CASMADGYSGNTIYF | TGTGCCAGTATGGCAGACGGGTACTCTGGAAACACCATATATTTT
TRBJ1-6 | TRBD1 | 14 | TRBV10-3 | NA | CAISDRDRGGPLHF | TGTGCCATCAGTGACCGGGACAGGGGTGGACCCCTCCACTTT
TRBJ1-1 | NA | 15 | TRBV5-4 | once | CASSLGAGANTEAFF | TGTGCCAGCAGCTTGGGGGCAGGGGCGAACACTGAAGCTTTCTTT
TRBJ2-7 | TRBD1 | 16 | TRBV27 | NA | CASSLYPGTGRYEQYF | TGTGCCAGCAGTCTATACCCTGGGACAGGGAGGTACGAGCAGTACTTC
TRBJ2-3 | NA | 13 | TRBV6-6 | NA | CASAGFSTDTQYF | TGTGCCAGCGCGGGTTTTAGCACAGATACGCAGTATTTT
TRBJ2-7 | NA | 13 | TRBV6-5 | once | CASNFRLSYEQYF | TGTGCCAGCAATTTCAGGCTATCCTACGAGCAGTACTTC
TRBJ2-5 | TRBD2 | 14 | TRBV5-4 | NA | CASSLAAGEETQYF | TGTGCCAGCAGCTTGGCCGCGGGAGAAGAGACCCAGTACTTC
TRBJ2-1 | TRBD1 | 15 | TRBV27 | NA | CASSANRGERNEQFF | TGTGCCAGCAGTGCCAACAGGGGCGAGCGGAATGAGCAGTTCTTC
TRBJ1-2 | TRBD1 | 13 | TRBV6-5 | NA | CASSRDSNGGYTF | TGTGCCAGCAGTCGGGACAGTAACGGGGGCTACACCTTC
TRBJ2-5 | NA | 12 | TRBV7-9 | many | CASSPVGETQYF | TGTGCCAGCAGCCCGGTCGGGGAGACCCAGTACTTC